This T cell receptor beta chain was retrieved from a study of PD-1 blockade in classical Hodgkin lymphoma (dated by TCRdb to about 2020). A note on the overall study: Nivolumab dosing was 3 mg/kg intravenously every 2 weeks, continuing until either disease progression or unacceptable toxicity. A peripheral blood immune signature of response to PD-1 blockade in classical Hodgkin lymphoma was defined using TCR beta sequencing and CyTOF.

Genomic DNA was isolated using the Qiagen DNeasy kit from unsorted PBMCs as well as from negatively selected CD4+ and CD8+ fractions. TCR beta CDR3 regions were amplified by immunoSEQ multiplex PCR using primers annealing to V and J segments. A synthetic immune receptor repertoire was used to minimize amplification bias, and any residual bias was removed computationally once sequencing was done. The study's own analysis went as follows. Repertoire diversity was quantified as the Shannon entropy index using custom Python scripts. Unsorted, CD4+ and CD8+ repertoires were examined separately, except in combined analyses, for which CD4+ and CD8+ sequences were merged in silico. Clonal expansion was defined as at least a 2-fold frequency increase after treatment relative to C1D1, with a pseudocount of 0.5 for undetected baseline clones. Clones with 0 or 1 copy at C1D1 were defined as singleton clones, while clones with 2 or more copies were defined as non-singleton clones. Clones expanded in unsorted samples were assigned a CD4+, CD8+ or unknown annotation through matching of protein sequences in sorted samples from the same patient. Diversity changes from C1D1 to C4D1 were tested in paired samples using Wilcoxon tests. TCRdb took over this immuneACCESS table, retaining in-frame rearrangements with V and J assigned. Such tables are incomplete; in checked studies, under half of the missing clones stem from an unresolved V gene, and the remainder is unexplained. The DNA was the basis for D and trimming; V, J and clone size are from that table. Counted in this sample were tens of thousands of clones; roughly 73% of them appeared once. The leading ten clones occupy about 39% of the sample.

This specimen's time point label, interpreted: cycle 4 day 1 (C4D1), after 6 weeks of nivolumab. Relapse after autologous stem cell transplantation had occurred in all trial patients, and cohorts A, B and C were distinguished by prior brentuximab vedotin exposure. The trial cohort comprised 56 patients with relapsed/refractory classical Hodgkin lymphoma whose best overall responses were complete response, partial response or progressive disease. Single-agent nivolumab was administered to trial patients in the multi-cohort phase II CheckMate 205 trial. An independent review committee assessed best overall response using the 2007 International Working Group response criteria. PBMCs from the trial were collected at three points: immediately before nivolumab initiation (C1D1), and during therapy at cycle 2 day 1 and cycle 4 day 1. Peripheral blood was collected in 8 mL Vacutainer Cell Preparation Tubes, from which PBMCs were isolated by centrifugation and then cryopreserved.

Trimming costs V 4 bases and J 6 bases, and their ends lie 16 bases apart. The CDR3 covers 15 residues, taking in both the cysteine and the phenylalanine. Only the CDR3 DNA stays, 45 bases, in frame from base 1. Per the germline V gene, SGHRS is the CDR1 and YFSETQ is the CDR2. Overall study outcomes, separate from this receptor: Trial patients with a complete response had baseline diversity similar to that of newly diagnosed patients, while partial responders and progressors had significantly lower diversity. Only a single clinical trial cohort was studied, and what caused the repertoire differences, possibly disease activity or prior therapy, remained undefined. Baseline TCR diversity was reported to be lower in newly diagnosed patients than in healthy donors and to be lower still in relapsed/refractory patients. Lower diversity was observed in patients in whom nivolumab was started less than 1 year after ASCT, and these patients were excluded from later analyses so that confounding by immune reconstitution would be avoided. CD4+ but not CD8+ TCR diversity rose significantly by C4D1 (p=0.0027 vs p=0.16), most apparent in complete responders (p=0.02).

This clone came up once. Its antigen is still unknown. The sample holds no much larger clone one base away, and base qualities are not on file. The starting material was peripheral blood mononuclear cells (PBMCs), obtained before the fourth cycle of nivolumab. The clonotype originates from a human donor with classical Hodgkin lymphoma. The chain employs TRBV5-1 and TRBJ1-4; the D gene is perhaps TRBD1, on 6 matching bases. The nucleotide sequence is TGCGCCAGCAGCCCATCTACGACAGGAGATGAAAAACTGTTTTTT. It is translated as CASSPSTTGDEKLFF.